This T cell receptor beta chain was found in a study of CD8 T cells in cerebrospinal fluid in Alzheimer's disease. Study at large: CSF T cell clonal expansion was assessed by plate-based nested PCR and droplet-based sequencing.

CSF cells were profiled by 10X single-cell V(D)J and 5' expression. Each CDR3 protein gets one entry in TCRdb, which reprocessed the 10x single-cell sequencing reads and gives no DNA. The listing contains about 1,100 distinct CDR3 sequences. Notes on the study in general: Expanded clones of at least 3% were commoner in Alzheimer's patients than healthy subjects. Compared with controls, mild cognitive impairment or Alzheimer's disease patients showed higher maximum CSF clone percentages.

Details on this clonotype: The antigen is undetermined.

CDR1 and CDR2 from the germline V gene are MNHNS and SASEGT. CDR3 length: 14 amino acids. Sequencing was done on a sample of cerebrospinal fluid. The origin of this receptor is a human donor in good health. The rearrangement links TRBV6-1 to TRBJ2-7; TCRdb returns TRBD1, unconfirmable since there is no DNA. CDR3 amino acids: CASSVRDNSYEQYF.